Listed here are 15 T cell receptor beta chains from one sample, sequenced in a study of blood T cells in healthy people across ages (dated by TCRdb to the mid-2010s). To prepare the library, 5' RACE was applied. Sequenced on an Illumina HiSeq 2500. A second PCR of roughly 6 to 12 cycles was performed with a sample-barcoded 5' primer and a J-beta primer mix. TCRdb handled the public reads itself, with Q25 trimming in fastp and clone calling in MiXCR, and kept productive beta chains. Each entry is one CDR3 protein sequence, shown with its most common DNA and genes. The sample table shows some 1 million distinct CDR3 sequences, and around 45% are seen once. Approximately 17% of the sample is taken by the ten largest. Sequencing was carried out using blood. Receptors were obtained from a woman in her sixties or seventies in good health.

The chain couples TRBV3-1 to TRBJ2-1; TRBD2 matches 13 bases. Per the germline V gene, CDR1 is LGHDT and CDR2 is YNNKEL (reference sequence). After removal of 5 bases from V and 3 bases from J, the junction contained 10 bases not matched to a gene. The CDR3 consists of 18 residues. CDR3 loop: CASSYGTSGITNYNEQFF. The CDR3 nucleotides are TGTGCCAGCAGCTACGGGACTAGCGGGATCACCAACTACAATGAGCAGTTCTTC.

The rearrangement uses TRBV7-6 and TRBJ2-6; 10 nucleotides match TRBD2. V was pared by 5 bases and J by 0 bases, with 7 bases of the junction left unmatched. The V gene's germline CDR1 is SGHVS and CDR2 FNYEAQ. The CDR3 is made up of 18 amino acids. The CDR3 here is CASSLRLAGYSGANVLTF. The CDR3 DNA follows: TGTGCCAGCAGCCTGAGACTAGCGGGCTACTCTGGGGCCAACGTCCTGACTTTC.

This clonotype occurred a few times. The CDR3 loop reads CASSLYGSGTGDYNEQYF. In nucleotides, the CDR3 is TGCGCCAGCAGCTTGTATGGTTCTGGGACAGGGGACTACAATGAGCAGTACTTC. The chain recombines TRBV5-1 with TRBJ2-1; 10 bases map to TRBD1. TRBJ2-7 explains the end of the DNA better; the J call may be wrong. CDR1 SGHRS and CDR2 YFSETQ come from the germline V gene. The CDR3 runs 18 residues.

CDR3 bases: TGTGCCAGCAGAAGAGCGCCTTTGGGTAATGAAAAACTGTTTTTT. Its translation is CASRRAPLGNEKLFF. The chain links TRBV27 to TRBJ1-4; no clear D. Germline CDR1 reads MNHEY; CDR2 reads SMNVEV (reference sequence). There are 15 residues in the CDR3. V lost 6 bases, J lost 4 bases, and 15 bases lay in between.

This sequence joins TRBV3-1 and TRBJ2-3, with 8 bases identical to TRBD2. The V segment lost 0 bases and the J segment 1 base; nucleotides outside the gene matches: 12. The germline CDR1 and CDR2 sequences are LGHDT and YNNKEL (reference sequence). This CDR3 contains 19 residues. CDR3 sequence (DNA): TGTGCCAGCAGCCAAGATGGCCGGGAGGGGCCCCTAGGCACAGATACGCAGTATTTT. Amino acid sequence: CASSQDGREGPLGTDTQYF.

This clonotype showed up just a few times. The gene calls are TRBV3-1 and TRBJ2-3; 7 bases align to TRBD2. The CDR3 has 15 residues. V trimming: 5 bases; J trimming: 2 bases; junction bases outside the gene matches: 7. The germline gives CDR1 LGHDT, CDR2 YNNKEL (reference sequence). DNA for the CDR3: TGTGCCAGCAGCGCGCGAGCGGGGTACACAGATACGCAGTATTTT. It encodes CASSARAGYTDTQYF.

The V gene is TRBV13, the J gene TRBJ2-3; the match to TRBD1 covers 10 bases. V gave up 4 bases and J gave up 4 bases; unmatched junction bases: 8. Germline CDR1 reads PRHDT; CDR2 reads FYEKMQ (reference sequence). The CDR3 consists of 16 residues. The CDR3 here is CASSSRTGGYSDTQYF. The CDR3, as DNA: TGTGCCAGCAGCTCTAGGACAGGGGGATATTCAGATACGCAGTATTTT.

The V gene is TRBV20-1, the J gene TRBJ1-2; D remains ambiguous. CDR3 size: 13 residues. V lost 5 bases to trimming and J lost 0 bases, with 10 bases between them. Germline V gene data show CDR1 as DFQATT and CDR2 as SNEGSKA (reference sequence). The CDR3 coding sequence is TGCAGTGCTCTGGACGGAACTAACTATGGCTACACCTTC. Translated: CSALDGTNYGYTF.

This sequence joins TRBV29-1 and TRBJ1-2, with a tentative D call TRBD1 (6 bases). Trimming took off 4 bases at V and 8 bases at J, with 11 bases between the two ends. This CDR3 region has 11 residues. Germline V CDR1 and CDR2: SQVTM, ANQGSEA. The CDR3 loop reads CSVGEGGGYTF. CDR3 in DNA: TGCAGCGTTGGAGAGGGGGGGGGCTACACCTTC.

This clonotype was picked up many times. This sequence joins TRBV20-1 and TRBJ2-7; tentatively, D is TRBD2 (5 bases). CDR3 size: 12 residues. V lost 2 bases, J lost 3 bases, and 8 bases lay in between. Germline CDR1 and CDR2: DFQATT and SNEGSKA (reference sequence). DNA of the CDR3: TGCAGTGCTAGACTAGCCAGCTACGAGCAGTACTTC. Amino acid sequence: CSARLASYEQYF.

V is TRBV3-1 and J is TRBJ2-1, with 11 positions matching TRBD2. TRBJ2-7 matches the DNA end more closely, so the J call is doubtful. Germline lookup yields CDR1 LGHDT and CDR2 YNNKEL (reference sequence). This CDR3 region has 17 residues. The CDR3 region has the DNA TGTGCCAGCAGCCAAGATGGCTGGCTAGCGGGGGGAGCGGGGCAGTACTTC. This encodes CASSQDGWLAGGAGQYF.

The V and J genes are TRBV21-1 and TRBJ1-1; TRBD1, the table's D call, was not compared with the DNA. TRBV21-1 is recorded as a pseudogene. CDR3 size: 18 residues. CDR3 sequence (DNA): TGTGCCAGCAGCAAAGCGGCAGGGGCCGAGGGGGGTAACACTGAAGCTTTCTTT. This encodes CASSKAAGAEGGNTEAFF.

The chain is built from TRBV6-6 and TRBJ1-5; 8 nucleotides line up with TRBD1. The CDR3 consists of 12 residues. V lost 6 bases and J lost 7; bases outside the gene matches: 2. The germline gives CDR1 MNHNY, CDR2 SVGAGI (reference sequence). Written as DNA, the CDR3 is TGTGCCAGCAGACAGGGGGACCAGCCCCAGCATTTT. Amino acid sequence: CASRQGDQPQHF.

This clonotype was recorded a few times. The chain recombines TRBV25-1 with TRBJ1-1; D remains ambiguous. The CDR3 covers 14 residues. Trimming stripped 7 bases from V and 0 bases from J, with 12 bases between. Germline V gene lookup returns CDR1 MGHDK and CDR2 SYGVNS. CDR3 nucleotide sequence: TGTGCCAGCACCCGGCGCGGGATGAACACTGAAGCTTTCTTT. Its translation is CASTRRGMNTEAFF. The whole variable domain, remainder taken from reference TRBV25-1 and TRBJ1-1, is EADIYQTPRYLVIGTGKKITLECSQTMGHDKMYWYQQDPGMELHLIHYSYGVNSTEKGDLSSESTVSRIRTEHFPLTLESARPSHTSQYLCASTRRGMNTEAFFGQGTRLTVV.

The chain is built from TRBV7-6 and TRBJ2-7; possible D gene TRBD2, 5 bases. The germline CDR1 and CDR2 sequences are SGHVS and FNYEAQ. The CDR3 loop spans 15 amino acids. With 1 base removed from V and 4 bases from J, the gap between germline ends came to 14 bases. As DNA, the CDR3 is TGTGCCAGCAGCTTAGGATCTCGGGGAGCTTACGAGCAGTACTTC. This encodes CASSLGSRGAYEQYF.